One sample yielded the 24 T cell receptor beta chains listed below, sequenced in a study of cytomegalovirus exposure and HLA in healthy donors. A multiplex PCR was run with 60 Vbeta primers and 13 Jbeta primers. Data came from immunoSEQ multiplex PCR; TCRdb stores just in-frame clones and leaves some out. Among roughly 140,000 clones listed, 75% to 80% were seen once. Sequencing was performed on PBMCs. The receptors were gathered from a woman between 45 and 60 years old in good health and CMV-seronegative.

By share of the sample, this clone is large (0.1 to 1%). The rearrangement links TRBV2 to TRBJ2-7; TRBD1 matches 9 bases. Germline V gene data show CDR1 as SNHLY and CDR2 as FYNNEI. The CDR3 sequence is 14 residues long. J gave up 4 bases and V 3 bases, and 4 bases lay outside the gene matches. The CDR3 DNA follows: TGTGCCAGCAGTGACACGGGACAGGGTTACGAGCAGTACTTC. This codes for CASSDTGQGYEQYF.

This chain uses TRBV7-8 with TRBJ2-3; D remains ambiguous. CDR3 length: 14 amino acids. Trimming took off 0 bases at V and 3 bases at J, with 7 bases between the two ends. CDR1 and CDR2 (germline): SGHVS, FQNEAQ. The CDR3 protein is CASSLALETDTQYF. CDR3 bases: TGTGCCAGCAGCTTAGCGCTAGAAACAGATACGCAGTATTTT.

This CDR3 is CASSGLRQLTDTQYF. The CDR3 DNA sequence: TGTGCCAGCAGCGGCCTGCGACAGCTCACAGATACGCAGTATTTT. V usage is TRBV11-2 and J usage is TRBJ2-3; a weak D match, TRBD1 (5 bases). Trimming took 5 bases from V and 2 from J, leaving 14 bases between them. CDR1 and CDR2 from the germline V gene are SGHAT and FQNNGV. This CDR3 has 15 amino acids.

This clone was seen more than once but under ten times. This sequence joins TRBV27 and TRBJ2-7; D is unclear. The length of the CDR3 is 10 residues. CDR1 MNHEY and CDR2 SMNVEV come from the germline V gene (reference sequence). The ends were cut back, 5 bases at V and 4 bases at J, with 3 bases in the middle. The CDR3 DNA is TGTGCCAGCAGTCCTTACGAGCAGTACTTC. This sequence encodes CASSPYEQYF.

The chain links TRBV28 to TRBJ1-5; D remains ambiguous. This CDR3 spans 15 amino acids. Trimming stripped 6 bases from V and 3 bases from J, with 15 bases between. Germline CDR1 MDHEN, CDR2 SYDVKM. The CDR3 DNA is TGTGCCAGCAGCCTAGCCGTAGGTACCAATCAGCCCCAGCATTTT. Translation: CASSLAVGTNQPQHF.

The chain combines TRBV29-1 with TRBJ1-2, with 7 bases fitting TRBD1. Trimming cost V 5 bases and J 4 bases; bases outside gene matches: 4. Germline CDR1 reads SQVTM; CDR2 reads ANQGSEA. CDR3 length: 12 amino acids. Written as DNA, the CDR3 is TGCAGCGTTCACAGGGGAGGCTATGGCTACACCTTC. Protein sequence: CSVHRGGYGYTF.

The V call is TRBV5-4, the J call TRBJ2-7; no clear D gene. The CDR3 runs to 12 residues. Germline loops: CDR1 SGHNT, CDR2 YYREEE (reference sequence). Trimming cost V 4 bases and J 6 bases, with 11 bases left between them. The CDR3 reads CASSLAVSEQYF. In DNA, the CDR3 is TGTGCCAGCAGCCTCGCAGTCTCCGAGCAGTACTTC.

The CDR3: CASQQGAYDYGYTF. The CDR3 DNA reads TGCGCCAGTCAACAGGGGGCATATGACTATGGCTACACCTTC. V and J are TRBV5-1 and TRBJ1-2; 9 bases match TRBD1. The CDR3 has 14 residues. After removal of 8 bases from V and 3 bases from J, the junction contained 8 bases not matched to a gene. Germline V CDR1 and CDR2: SGHRS, YFSETQ.

This chain connects TRBV28 to TRBJ2-2; tentatively, D is TRBD1 (5 bases). CDR1 MDHEN and CDR2 SYDVKM come from the germline V gene. The CDR3 loop spans 16 amino acids. Trimming stripped 0 bases from V and 1 base from J, with 9 bases between. CDR3 DNA sequence: TGTGCCAGCAGTTTATGGCAGGGCTTGAACACCGGGGAGCTGTTTTTT. It specifies CASSLWQGLNTGELFF.

The rearrangement joins TRBV11-2 to TRBJ1-1; tentative D call: TRBD1 (5 bases). Trimming shortened V by 5 bases and J by 12 bases, and 19 bases separated the two germline ends. CDR1 and CDR2 (germline): SGHAT, FQNNGV. The CDR3 covers 13 residues. The CDR3 nucleotides are TGTGCCAGCAGCGGCTCGGCAGGGTCGTCGACTTTCTTT. Its translation: CASSGSAGSSTFF.

This chain uses TRBV28 with TRBJ2-1, with D unresolved. Germline CDR1 is MDHEN and CDR2 is SYDVKM. The CDR3 has 13 amino acids. Trimming shortened V by 5 bases and J by 4 bases, and 9 bases separated the two germline ends. The CDR3 DNA reads TGTGCCAGCAGTAGCGCGCTTTACAATGAGCAGTTCTTC. Protein sequence: CASSSALYNEQFF.

This clone was picked up one time. The chain uses TRBV7-2 and TRBJ1-2; the D gene is possibly TRBD1 (5 bases). This CDR3 is built from 17 residues. Germline CDR1 SGHTA, CDR2 FQGNSA. Trimming left V 6 bases short and J 8 bases short, with 28 bases between. The CDR3: CASRVDRSLPSLLGYTF. DNA of the CDR3: TGTGCCAGCAGAGTAGACAGAAGCCTTCCTTCTCTCTTGGGCTACACCTTC.

As for this clone: A read error may produce the germline difference seen at one junction end. The chain employs TRBV7-7 and TRBJ2-1; 7 bases fit TRBD1. This CDR3 spans 15 amino acids. Germline V gene sequence: CDR1 SSHAT, CDR2 FNYEAQ (reference sequence). The CDR3 is CASSLGPTGIDEQFF. DNA for the CDR3: TGTGCTAGCAGCTTAGGTCCGACAGGGATTGATGAGCAGTTCTTC.

The rearrangement joins TRBV5-3 to TRBJ2-5; TRBD2 agrees at 7 bases. TRBV5-3 is an ORF, with its function uncertain. The CDR3 sequence is 14 residues long. V lost 6 bases to trimming and J lost 5 bases; unmatched junction nucleotides: 10. CDR3 in DNA: TGTGCCAGAATGTCCCTAGCGGAGGAGGAGACCCAGTACTTC. Protein product: CARMSLAEEETQYF.

V and J are TRBV19 and TRBJ1-4, with 7 bases aligning to TRBD1. Germline V gives CDR1 LNHDA, CDR2 SQIVND (reference sequence). V shed 7 bases and J 2 bases; nucleotides not matched to a gene: 10. The CDR3 is 16 amino acids. CDR3 sequence reads: CASNRKGGKTNEKLFF. CDR3 nucleotide sequence: TGTGCCAGTAATCGCAAAGGGGGCAAGACTAATGAAAAACTGTTTTTT.

The chain is built from TRBV5-6 and TRBJ1-1, with TRBD1 matching 7 bases. This CDR3 contains 14 residues. Unmatched junction bases numbered 5, after V lost 4 bases and J lost 2 bases. CDR1 and CDR2 from the germline V gene are SGHDT and YYEEEE. CDR3 coding DNA: TGTGCCAGCAGCCCGACAGGGATTAACACTGAAGCTTTCTTT. This encodes CASSPTGINTEAFF.

The chain joins TRBV10-1 to TRBJ2-5, with D perhaps TRBD1 (7 bases). This CDR3 region has 13 residues. V lost 2 bases to trimming and J lost 11 bases, with 15 bases between them. Germline V CDR1 and CDR2: WNHNN, SYGVQD (reference sequence). CDR3 nucleotide sequence: TGCGCCAGCAGTGAGGCAGGGGGAGGTGAGCAGTACTTC. Translating gives CASSEAGGGEQYF.

The chain combines TRBV9 with TRBJ2-5; D not certain. V was pared by 3 bases and J by 5 bases, with 14 bases between. The CDR3 extends over 14 amino acids. Germline V CDR1 and CDR2: SGDLS, YYNGEE. The chain's CDR3 is CASSERPGEETQYF. CDR3 DNA sequence: TGTGCCAGCAGCGAACGGCCCGGAGAGGAGACCCAGTACTTC.

The chain combines TRBV28 with TRBJ1-1; TRBD1 might be the D (6 bases). The ends were cut back, 6 bases at V and 3 bases at J, with 20 bases in the middle. Germline V gene data show CDR1 as MDHEN and CDR2 as SYDVKM. This CDR3 region has 16 residues. This chain's CDR3 is CASREMRGASYTEAFF. The CDR3 nucleotides are TGTGCCAGCAGGGAAATGCGGGGGGCTTCTTACACTGAAGCTTTCTTT.

The chain uses TRBV5-1 and TRBJ2-2; possibly TRBD2 for D (6 bases). The germline CDR1 and CDR2 sequences are SGHRS and YFSETQ. Trimming took off 3 bases at V and 3 bases at J, with 9 bases between the two ends. This CDR3 spans 14 amino acids. For the CDR3, the DNA is TGCGCCAGCAGCTGGAGGGGAGACACCGGGGAGCTGTTTTTT. Amino acid sequence: CASSWRGDTGELFF.

The chain has TRBV7-2 and TRBJ2-1; no reliable D call. Germline V gives CDR1 SGHTA, CDR2 FQGNSA. The CDR3 is 14 residues long. The ends were cut back, 6 bases at V and 0 bases at J, with 9 bases in the middle. The DNA of the CDR3 is TGTGCCAGCAGGTACTTGCGCTCCTACAATGAGCAGTTCTTC. Its translation: CASRYLRSYNEQFF.

The chain is built from TRBV19 and TRBJ2-2; TRBD1 matches at 7 bases. Trimming removed 4 bases from V and 6 bases from J; junction bases left unmatched: 5. The germline gives CDR1 LNHDA, CDR2 SQIVND (reference sequence). The CDR3 consists of 14 residues. Here the CDR3 DNA reads TGTGCCAGTAGTAAGGGGGCGGTAGCCGGGGAGCTGTTTTTT. Encoded protein: CASSKGAVAGELFF.

V usage is TRBV5-6 and J usage is TRBJ2-7; TRBD1 matches 7 bases. The CDR3 consists of 14 residues. Trimming at V came to 4 bases and at J to 3 bases, leaving 7 bases not matched to a gene. Germline loops: CDR1 SGHDT, CDR2 YYEEEE. The CDR3 sequence is CASSLGTENYEQYF. The CDR3 nucleotides read TGTGCCAGCAGCCTCGGGACAGAAAACTACGAGCAGTACTTC.

The V call is TRBV5-1, the J call TRBJ2-7; 9 nucleotides align to TRBD2. J lost 2 bases, V lost 0 bases, and 3 bases had no gene match. In germline, CDR1 is SGHRS, CDR2 YFSETQ. The CDR3 has 15 residues. The CDR3 coding sequence is TGCGCCAGCAGCTTGGATAGCGGGGGCCCCTACGAGCAGTACTTC. Its protein is CASSLDSGGPYEQYF.